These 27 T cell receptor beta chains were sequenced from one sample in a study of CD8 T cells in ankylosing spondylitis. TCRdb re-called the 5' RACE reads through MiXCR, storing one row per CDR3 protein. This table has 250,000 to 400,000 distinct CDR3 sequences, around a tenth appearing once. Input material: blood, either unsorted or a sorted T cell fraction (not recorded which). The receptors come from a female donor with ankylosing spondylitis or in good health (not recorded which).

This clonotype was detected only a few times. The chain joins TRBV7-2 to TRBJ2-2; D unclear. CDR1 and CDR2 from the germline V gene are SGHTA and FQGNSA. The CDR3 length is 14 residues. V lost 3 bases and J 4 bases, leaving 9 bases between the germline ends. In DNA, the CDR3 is TGTGCCAGCAGCTTTACCGGGCCCACCGGGGAGCTGTTTTTT. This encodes CASSFTGPTGELFF.

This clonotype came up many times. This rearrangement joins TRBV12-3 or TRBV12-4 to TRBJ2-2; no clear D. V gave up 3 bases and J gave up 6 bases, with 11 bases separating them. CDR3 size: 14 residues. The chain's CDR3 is CASSLVGYAGELFF. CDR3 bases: TGTGCCAGCAGTTTGGTTGGGTATGCCGGGGAGCTGTTTTTT.

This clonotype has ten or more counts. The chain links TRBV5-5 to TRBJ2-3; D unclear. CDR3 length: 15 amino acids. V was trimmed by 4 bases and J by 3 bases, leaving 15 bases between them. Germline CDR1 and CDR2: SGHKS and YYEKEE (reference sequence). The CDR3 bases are TGTGCCAGCAGCCCTCGGTTCCTGGAGACAGATACGCAGTATTTT. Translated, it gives CASSPRFLETDTQYF. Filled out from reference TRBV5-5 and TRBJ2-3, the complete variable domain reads DAGVTQSPTHLIKTRGQQVTLRCSPISGHKSVSWYQQVLGQGPQFIFQYYEKEERGRGNFPDRFSARQFPNYSSELNVNALLLGDSALYLCASSPRFLETDTQYFGPGTRLTVL.

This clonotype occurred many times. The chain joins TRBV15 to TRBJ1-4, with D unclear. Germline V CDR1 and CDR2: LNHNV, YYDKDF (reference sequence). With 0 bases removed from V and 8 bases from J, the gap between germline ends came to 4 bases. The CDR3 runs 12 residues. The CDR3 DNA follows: TGTGCCACCAGCAGAGAGGGGGAAAAACTGTTTTTT. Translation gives CATSREGEKLFF.

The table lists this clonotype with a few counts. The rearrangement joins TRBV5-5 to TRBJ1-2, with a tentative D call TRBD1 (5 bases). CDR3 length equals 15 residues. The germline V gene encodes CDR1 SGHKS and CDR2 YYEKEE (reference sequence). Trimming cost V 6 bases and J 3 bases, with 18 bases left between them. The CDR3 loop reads CASTSLVSGDYGYTF. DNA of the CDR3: TGTGCCAGCACAAGCTTGGTTTCGGGGGACTATGGCTACACCTTC.

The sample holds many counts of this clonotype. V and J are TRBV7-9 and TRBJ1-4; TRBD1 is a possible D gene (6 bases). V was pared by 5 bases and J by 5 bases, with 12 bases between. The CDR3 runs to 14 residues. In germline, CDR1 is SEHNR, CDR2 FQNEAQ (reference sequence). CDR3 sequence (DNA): TGTGCCAGCAGCGTGGACAGAGGAAATGAAAAACTGTTTTTT. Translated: CASSVDRGNEKLFF.

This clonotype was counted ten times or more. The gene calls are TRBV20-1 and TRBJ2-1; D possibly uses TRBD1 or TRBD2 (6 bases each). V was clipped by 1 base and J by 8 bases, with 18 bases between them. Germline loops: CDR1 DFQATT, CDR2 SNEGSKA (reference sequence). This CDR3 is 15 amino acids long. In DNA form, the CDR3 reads TGCAGTGCTAGAGGCGAAGGGGGGCCCCAGTATGAGCAGTTCTTC. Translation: CSARGEGGPQYEQFF.

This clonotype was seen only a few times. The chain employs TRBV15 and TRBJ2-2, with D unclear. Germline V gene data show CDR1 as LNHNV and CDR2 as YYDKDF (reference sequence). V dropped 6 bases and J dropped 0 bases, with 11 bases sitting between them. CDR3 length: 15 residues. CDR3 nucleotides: TGTGCCACCAGGGAAAAAAGGGCGAACACCGGGGAGCTGTTTTTT. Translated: CATREKRANTGELFF.

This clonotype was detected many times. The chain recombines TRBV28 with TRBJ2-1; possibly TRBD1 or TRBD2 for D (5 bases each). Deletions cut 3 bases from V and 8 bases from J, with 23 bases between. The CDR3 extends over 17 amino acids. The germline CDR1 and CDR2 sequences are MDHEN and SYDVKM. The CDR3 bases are TGTGCCAGCAGTTTGTTAGGTCTAGAGGGGATGTGGGATGAGCAGTTCTTC. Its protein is CASSLLGLEGMWDEQFF.

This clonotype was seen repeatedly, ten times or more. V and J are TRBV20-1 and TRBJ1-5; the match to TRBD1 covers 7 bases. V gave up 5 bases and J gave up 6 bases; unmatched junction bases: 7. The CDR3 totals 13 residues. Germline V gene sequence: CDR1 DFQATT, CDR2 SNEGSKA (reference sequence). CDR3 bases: TGCAGTGCTTCACAGGGGACGGGTCAGCCCCAGCATTTT. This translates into CSASQGTGQPQHF.

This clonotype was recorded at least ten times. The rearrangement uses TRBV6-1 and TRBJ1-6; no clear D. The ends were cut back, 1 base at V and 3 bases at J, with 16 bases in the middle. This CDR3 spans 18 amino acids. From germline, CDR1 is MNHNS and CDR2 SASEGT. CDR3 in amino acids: CASSEVAVRNYYNSPLHF. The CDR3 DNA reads TGTGCCAGCAGTGAAGTGGCAGTCAGAAACTACTATAATTCACCCCTCCACTTT.

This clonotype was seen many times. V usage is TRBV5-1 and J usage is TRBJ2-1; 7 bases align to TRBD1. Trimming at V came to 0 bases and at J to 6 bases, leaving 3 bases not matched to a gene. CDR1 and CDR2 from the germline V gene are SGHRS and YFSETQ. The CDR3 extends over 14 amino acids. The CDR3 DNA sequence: TGCGCCAGCAGCTTGGGACAGGGTAGCAATGAGCAGTTCTTC. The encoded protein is CASSLGQGSNEQFF.

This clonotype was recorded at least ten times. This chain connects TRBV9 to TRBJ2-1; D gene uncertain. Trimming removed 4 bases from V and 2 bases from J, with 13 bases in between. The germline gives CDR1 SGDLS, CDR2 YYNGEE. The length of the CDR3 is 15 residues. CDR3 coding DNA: TGTGCCAGCAGCCCCGCTGTCCTCACCTACAATGAGCAGTTCTTC. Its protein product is CASSPAVLTYNEQFF. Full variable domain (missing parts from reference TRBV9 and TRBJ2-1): DSGVTQTPKHLITATGQRVTLRCSPRSGDLSVYWYQQSLDQGLQFLIQYYNGEERAKGNILERFSAQQFPDLHSELNLSSLELGDSALYFCASSPAVLTYNEQFFGPGTRLTVL.

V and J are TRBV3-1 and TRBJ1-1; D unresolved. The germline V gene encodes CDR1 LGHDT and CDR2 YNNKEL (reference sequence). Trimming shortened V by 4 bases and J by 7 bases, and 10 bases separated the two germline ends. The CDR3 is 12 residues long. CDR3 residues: CASSRMEGEAFF. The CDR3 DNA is TGTGCCAGCAGCCGAATGGAAGGTGAAGCTTTCTTT.

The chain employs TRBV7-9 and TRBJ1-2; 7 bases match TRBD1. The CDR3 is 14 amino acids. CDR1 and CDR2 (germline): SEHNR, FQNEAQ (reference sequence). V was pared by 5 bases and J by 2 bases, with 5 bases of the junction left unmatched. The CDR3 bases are TGTGCCAGCAGCGGGGAGACAGGGAACTATGGCTACACCTTC. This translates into CASSGETGNYGYTF. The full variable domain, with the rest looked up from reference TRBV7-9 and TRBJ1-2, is DTGVSQNPRHKITKRGQNVTFRCDPISEHNRLYWYRQTLGQGPEFLTYFQNEAQLEKSRLLSDRFSAERPKGSFSTLEIQRTEQGDSAMYLCASSGETGNYGYTFGSGTRLTVV.

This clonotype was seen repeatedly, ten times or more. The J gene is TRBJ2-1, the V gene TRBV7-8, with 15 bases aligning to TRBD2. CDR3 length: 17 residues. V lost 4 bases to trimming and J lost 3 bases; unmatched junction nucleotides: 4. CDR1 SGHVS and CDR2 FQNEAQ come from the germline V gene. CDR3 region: CASSWTSGGAHYNEQFF. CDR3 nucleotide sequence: TGTGCCAGCAGCTGGACTAGCGGGGGGGCCCACTACAATGAGCAGTTCTTC.

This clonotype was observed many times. The chain's CDR3 is CASSIDPYEQYF. In nucleotides, the CDR3 is TGCGCCAGCAGCATTGACCCCTACGAGCAGTACTTC. The rearrangement joins TRBV5-1 to TRBJ2-7; no firm D call. The CDR3 consists of 12 residues. Germline V gene sequence: CDR1 SGHRS, CDR2 YFSETQ. V lost 4 bases to trimming and J lost 2 bases, with 7 bases between them.

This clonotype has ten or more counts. The CDR3 DNA sequence: TGCGCCAGCAGCCCGTCAAACACAGATACGCAGTATTTT. It translates to CASSPSNTDTQYF. This chain links TRBV5-1 with TRBJ2-3, with D unresolved. The CDR3 consists of 13 residues. V was trimmed by 4 bases and J by 2 bases, leaving 8 bases between them. In germline, CDR1 is SGHRS, CDR2 YFSETQ.

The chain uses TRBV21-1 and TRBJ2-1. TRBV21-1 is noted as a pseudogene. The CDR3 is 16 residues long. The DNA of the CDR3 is TGTGCCAGCAGCAATCGAGAGGACCGCTCCTACAATGAGCAGTTCTTC. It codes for CASSNREDRSYNEQFF.

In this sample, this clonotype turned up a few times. CDR3 bases: TGTGCCAGCAGCTTCTCCGGGGACGGAGCCTATGGCTACACCTTC. It yields the protein CASSFSGDGAYGYTF. The chain carries TRBV5-6 and TRBJ1-2, with a possible D match to TRBD1 (5 bases). The CDR3 runs 15 residues. Per the germline V gene, CDR1 is SGHDT and CDR2 is YYEEEE. V was shortened by 2 bases and J by 4 bases, with 15 bases between the two germline ends. The full variable domain, completed using reference TRBV5-6 and TRBJ1-2, is DAGVTQSPTHLIKTRGQQVTLRCSPKSGHDTVSWYQQALGQGPQFIFQYYEEEERQRGNFPDRFSGHQFPNYSSELNVNALLLGDSALYLCASSFSGDGAYGYTFGSGTRLTVV.

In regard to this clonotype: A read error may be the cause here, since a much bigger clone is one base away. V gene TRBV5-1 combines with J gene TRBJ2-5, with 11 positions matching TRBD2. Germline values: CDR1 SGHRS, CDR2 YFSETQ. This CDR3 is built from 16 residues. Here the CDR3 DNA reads TGCGCCAGCAGCACCGGGACTAGCGGTTTTAAAGAGACCCATTACTTC. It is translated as CASSTGTSGFKETHYF.

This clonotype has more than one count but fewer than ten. Written as DNA, the CDR3 is TGTGCCAGCAGTCCCGTGGAGGGGGCTGAAGCTAACTATGGCTACACCTTC. This sequence encodes CASSPVEGAEANYGYTF. This rearrangement joins TRBV25-1 to TRBJ1-2; 7 nucleotides align to TRBD1. Germline V gene sequence: CDR1 MGHDK, CDR2 SYGVNS. V was pared by 5 bases and J by 0 bases, with 12 bases of the junction left unmatched. The CDR3 runs 17 residues.

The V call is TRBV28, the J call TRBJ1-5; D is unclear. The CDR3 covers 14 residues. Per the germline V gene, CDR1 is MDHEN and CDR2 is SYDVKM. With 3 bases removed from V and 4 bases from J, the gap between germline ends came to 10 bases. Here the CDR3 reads CASSLSPGNQPQHF. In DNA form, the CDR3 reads TGTGCCAGCAGTTTGAGTCCCGGAAATCAGCCCCAGCATTTT.

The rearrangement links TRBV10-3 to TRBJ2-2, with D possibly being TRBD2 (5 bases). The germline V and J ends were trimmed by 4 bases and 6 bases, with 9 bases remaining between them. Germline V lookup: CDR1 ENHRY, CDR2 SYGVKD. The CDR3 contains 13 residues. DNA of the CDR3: TGTGCCATCAGTGCGCAGGACTCCGGGGAGCTGTTTTTT. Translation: CAISAQDSGELFF.

This CDR3 reads CASSLEPTGGHGYTF. CDR3 in DNA: TGTGCCAGCAGCTTAGAACCGACAGGGGGCCATGGCTACACCTTC. V gene TRBV11-2 combines with J gene TRBJ1-2, with 10 bases lining up with TRBD1. V was pared by 0 bases and J by 6 bases, with 4 bases of the junction left unmatched. Germline CDR1 is SGHAT and CDR2 is FQNNGV. CDR3 size: 15 residues.

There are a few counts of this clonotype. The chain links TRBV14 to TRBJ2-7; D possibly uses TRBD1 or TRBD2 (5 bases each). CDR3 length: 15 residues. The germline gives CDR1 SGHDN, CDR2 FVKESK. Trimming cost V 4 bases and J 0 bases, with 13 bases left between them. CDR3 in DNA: TGTGCCAGCAGCCGGGTCGGGGCACTCTCCTACGAGCAGTACTTC. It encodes CASSRVGALSYEQYF. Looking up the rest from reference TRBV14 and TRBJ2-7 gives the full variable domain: EAGVTQFPSHSVIEKGQTVTLRCDPISGHDNLYWYRRVMGKEIKFLLHFVKESKQDESGMPNNRFLAERTGGTYSTLKVQPAELEDSGVYFCASSRVGALSYEQYFGPGTRLTVT.

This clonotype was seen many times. The CDR3 bases are TGTGCCAGCAGCTTAGCGGGCGGGAGTGCGACAGATACGCAGTATTTT. Its translation: CASSLAGGSATDTQYF. This rearrangement joins TRBV7-2 to TRBJ2-3; 7 positions agree with TRBD2. J was trimmed by 3 bases and V by 0 bases; bases with no gene match: 6. The CDR3 is made up of 16 amino acids. Germline V gene sequence: CDR1 SGHTA, CDR2 FQGNSA.